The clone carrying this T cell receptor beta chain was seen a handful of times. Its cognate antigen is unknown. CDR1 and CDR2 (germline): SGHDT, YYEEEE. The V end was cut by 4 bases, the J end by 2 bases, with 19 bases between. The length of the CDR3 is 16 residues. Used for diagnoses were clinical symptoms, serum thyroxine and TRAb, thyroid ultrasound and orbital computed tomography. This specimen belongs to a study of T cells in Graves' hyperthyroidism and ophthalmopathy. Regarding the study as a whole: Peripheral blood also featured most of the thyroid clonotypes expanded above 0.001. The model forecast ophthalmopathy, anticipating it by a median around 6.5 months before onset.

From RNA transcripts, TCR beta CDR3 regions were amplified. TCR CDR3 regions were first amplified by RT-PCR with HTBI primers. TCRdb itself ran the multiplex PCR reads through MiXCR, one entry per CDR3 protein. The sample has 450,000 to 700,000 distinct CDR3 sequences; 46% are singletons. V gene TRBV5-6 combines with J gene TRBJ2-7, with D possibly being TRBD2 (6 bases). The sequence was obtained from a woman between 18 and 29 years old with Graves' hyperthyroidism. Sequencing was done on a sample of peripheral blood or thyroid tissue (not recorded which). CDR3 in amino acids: CASSLGPGRDPYEQYF. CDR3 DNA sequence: TGTGCCAGCAGCCTGGGTCCGGGGCGGGACCCCTACGAGCAGTACTTC.